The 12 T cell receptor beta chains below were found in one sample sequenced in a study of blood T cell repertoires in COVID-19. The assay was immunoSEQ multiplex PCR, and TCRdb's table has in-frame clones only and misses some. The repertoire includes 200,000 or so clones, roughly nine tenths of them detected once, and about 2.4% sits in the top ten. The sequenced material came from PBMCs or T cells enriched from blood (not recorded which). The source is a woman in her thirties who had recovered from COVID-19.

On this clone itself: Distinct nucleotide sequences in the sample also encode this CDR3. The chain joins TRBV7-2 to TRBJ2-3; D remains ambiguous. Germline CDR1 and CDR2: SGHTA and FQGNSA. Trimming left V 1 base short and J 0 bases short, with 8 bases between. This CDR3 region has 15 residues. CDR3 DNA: TGTGCCAGCAGCTTAGGCGGAACTAGCACAGATACGCAGTATTTT. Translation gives CASSLGGTSTDTQYF.

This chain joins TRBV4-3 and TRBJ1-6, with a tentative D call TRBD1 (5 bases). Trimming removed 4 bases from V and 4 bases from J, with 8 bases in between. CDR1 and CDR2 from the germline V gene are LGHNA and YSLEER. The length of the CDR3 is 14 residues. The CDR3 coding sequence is TGCGCCAGCAGCCCGACAGTTTATAATTCACCCCTCCACTTT. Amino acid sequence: CASSPTVYNSPLHF.

The CDR3 protein is CASSLEGQENTEAFF. The DNA for the CDR3 is TGTGCCAGCAGCTTAGAGGGACAGGAGAACACTGAAGCTTTCTTT. The rearrangement uses TRBV7-2 and TRBJ1-1; 8 positions agree with TRBD1. CDR3 size: 15 residues. The V gene end was trimmed by 1 base and the J gene end by 1 base; junction bases not matched to a gene: 2. The germline gives CDR1 SGHTA, CDR2 FQGNSA.

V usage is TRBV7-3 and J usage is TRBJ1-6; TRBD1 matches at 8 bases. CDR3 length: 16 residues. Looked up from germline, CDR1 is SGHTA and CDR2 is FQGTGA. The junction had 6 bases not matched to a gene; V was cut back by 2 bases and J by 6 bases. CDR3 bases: TGTGCCAGCAGCTTAGGTCGACAGGGGCGTAATTCACCCCTCCACTTT. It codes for CASSLGRQGRNSPLHF.

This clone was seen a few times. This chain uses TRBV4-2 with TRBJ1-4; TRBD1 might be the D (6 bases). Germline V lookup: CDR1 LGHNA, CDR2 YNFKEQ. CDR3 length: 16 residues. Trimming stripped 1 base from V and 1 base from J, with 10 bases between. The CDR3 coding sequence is TGTGCCAGCAGCCAAGCCGGACAGCAAACTAATGAAAAACTGTTTTTT. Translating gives CASSQAGQQTNEKLFF.

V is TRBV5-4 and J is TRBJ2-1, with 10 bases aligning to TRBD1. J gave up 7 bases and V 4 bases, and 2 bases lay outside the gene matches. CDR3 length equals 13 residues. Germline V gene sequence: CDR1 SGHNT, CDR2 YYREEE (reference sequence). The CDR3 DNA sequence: TGTGCCAGCAGCAGACAGGGGGCGAATGAGCAGTTCTTC. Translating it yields CASSRQGANEQFF.

This chain's CDR3 is CASSYEPGQVNQPQHF. The CDR3 DNA reads TGTGCCAGCAGTTACGAACCTGGACAGGTCAATCAGCCCCAGCATTTT. The chain is built from TRBV6-7 and TRBJ1-5; 7 bases are shared with TRBD1. TRBV6-7 is reported as an ORF; its role is uncertain. CDR3 length: 16 amino acids. V gave up 2 bases and J gave up 3 bases; unmatched junction bases: 7.

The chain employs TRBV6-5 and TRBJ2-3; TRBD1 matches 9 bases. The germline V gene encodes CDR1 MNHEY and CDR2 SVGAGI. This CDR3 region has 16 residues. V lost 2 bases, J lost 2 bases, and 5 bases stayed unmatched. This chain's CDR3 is CASSYGTGPPTDTQYF. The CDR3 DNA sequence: TGTGCCAGCAGTTACGGGACAGGGCCCCCCACAGATACGCAGTATTTT.

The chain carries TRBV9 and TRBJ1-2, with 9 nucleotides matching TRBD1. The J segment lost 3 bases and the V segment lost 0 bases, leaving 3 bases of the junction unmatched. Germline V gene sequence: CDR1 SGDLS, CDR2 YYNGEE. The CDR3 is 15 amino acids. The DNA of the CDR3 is TGTGCCAGCAGCGTAGCTACAGGGGGCTACTATGGCTACACCTTC. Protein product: CASSVATGGYYGYTF.

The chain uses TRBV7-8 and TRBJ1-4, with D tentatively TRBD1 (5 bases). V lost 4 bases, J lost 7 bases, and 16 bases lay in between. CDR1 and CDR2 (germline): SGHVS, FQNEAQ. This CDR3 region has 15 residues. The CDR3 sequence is CASSYVGGGFEKLFF. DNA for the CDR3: TGTGCCAGCAGCTACGTCGGGGGTGGGTTTGAAAAACTGTTTTTT. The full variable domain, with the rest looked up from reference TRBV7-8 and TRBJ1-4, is GAGVSQSPRYKVAKRGQDVALRCDPISGHVSLFWYQQALGQGPEFLTYFQNEAQLDKSGLPSDRFFAERPEGSVSTLKIQRTQQEDSAVYLCASSYVGGGFEKLFFGSGTQLSVL.

The CDR3 loop reads CASSRDRVDSEQFF. The CDR3 DNA reads as TGTGCCAGCAGCCGCGACAGGGTTGACAGTGAGCAGTTCTTC. The chain carries TRBV7-3 and TRBJ2-1; 7 nucleotides line up with TRBD1. This CDR3 is 14 amino acids long. V lost 5 bases to trimming and J lost 9 bases; unmatched junction nucleotides: 10. CDR1 is SGHTA and CDR2 is FQGTGA in the germline V gene.

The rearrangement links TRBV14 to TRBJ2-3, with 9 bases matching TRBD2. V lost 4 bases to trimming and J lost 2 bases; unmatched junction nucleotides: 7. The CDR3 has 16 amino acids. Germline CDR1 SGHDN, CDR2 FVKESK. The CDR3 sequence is CASSPPGTSPTDTQYF. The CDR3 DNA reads TGTGCCAGCAGCCCCCCCGGGACTAGCCCCACAGATACGCAGTATTTT. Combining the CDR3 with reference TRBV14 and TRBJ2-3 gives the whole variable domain EAGVTQFPSHSVIEKGQTVTLRCDPISGHDNLYWYRRVMGKEIKFLLHFVKESKQDESGMPNNRFLAERTGGTYSTLKVQPAELEDSGVYFCASSPPGTSPTDTQYFGPGTRLTVL.